This T cell receptor beta chain appears in the sequencing data of a study of vaccination and CD4 T cells after COVID-19. Study as a whole: Once diagnosed, patients had post-COVID samples drawn a median about 110 days later (range 35 to 161). Samples were taken after vaccination, a median of around 78 days after dose two, with a range of 14 to 241. Cells were stimulated with overlapping spike peptides from SARS-CoV-2, HCoV-NL63, HCoV-OC43 and HCoV-229E.

To note about this clonotype: Its target is unknown.

Trimming took 4 bases from V and 4 from J, leaving 22 bases between them. This CDR3 is built from 17 residues. In germline, CDR1 is MNHEY, CDR2 SMNVEV (reference sequence). Treatment indicated: approximately 9-day PBMC culture with coronavirus spike peptide pools or control peptides (ViraFEST assay). An Oncomine TCR Beta short-read assay was used to sequence the DNA from cultured CD4+ T cells. The authors extracted genomic DNA from cultured CD4+ T cells. One entry per CDR3 protein, called by TCRdb with MiXCR from the PCR reads. The sample contains 20,000 or so distinct CDR3 sequences, 40% to 50% of which appear only once.

The chain is built from TRBV27 and TRBJ1-2; D is unresolved. What was sequenced was cultured CD4+ T cells from blood. The clonotype originates from a human donor with COVID-19. The CDR3 protein is CASSSDATVSLSYGYTF. The CDR3, as DNA: TGTGCCAGCAGTTCCGATGCGACCGTGAGTCTTAGCTATGGCTACACCTTC.